This T cell receptor (beta chain) derives from a study of blood T cells in healthy people across ages (dated by TCRdb to between 2014 and 2016). Background on the whole study: In model experiments, template switching captured roughly one uniquely barcoded TCR beta cDNA molecule for every two T cells. Age-related changes in TCR beta repertoire diversity were measured in the study by deep sequencing normalized with unique cDNA molecular identifiers. The donors were divided into four age groups: young (average about 15 years), middle-aged (over 35), aged (approximately 64) and long-lived (about 90). To avoid experimental bias, donors of different ages were spread randomly across the sequencing lanes. For two donors (one aged 18 to 30 and one aged 80 or older), the study analyzed two additional independent replicas of 1 million unique cDNA reads from the same blood draw.

In regard to this clonotype: Its antigen is unknown. Nothing much larger sits one base from this clone, and base qualities are not available.

The donors were around 39 Caucasian individuals from Russia, aged about 6 to 95 years, who were systemically healthy. Each donor gave 9 to 10 milliliters of peripheral blood, collected into EDTA-treated Vacutainer tubes. Ficoll-Paque density-gradient centrifugation was used to isolate PBMCs, with at least 6.5 million per sample. Total RNA, at least 5 micrograms per sample, was extracted from PBMCs with Trizol reagent. Naive CD45RAhigh/CD27high T cell percentages were measured by flow cytometry on a PBMC aliquot from every donor. The library was made by 5' RACE. Sequenced on an Illumina HiSeq 2500. A second PCR of roughly 7 to 12 cycles was run with a J-beta primer mix and a sample-barcoded 5' primer. A unique molecular identifier was introduced onto each TCR beta cDNA molecule by a template-switch 5' adaptor carrying 12 random nucleotides. At least 2.5 million CDR3-containing paired-end reads were obtained from each sample. All of the RNA was converted into first-strand cDNA using the Mint cDNA synthesis kit, with a TRBC-specific oligonucleotide serving as the primer. All cDNA was treated with uracil-DNA glycosylase and then went through a first 18-cycle PCR with the universal primers M1SS and BC2_uni_R. On the authors' methods: For normalization, 1 million high-quality reads were randomly selected from each sample, with every read carrying a distinct molecular identifier. Reads with shared molecular identifiers were discarded instead of being binned into consensus sequences. CDR3 identification, clonotype clustering and error correction used MiTCR with a Q25 quality threshold and the strictest error-elimination algorithm. A nonparametric unseen species model using Euler transformation provided a lower-bound estimate of total TCR beta diversity. TCRdb itself trimmed the public reads at Q25 with fastp, ran MiXCR and retained productive beta chains. Entries that share a CDR3 protein sequence are merged under the most common genes and DNA. These V and J calls are TCRdb output, not the study's own analysis. Here the sample has 550,000 to 750,000 distinct CDR3 sequences; around 21% occur a single time. 3% to 4% of the sample goes to the ten largest clones.

What the research found in general, with its limitations: As age increased, observed TCR beta diversity per million T cells dropped in a roughly linear way, and a significant reduction was already evident by age 40. There was a strong correlation between observed TCR beta diversity and the percentage of naive T cells measured by flow cytometry. Compared with the aged group, the long-lived group had more naive CD4+ T cells, fewer expanded clones and increased TCR diversity, a pattern suggesting age selection. Because profiling used bulk unsorted PBMCs, naive and antigen-experienced compartments could not be compared conclusively. Total diversity estimates from one million sequenced T cells were considered lower bounds and underestimates. Donor CMV infection status was unknown, potentially confounding age-related changes in expanded clonotypes.

The CDR3 sequence holds 14 residues, the cysteine and phenylalanine included. Left in the record is the CDR3 DNA by itself, 42 bases read in frame from the first base. The trim is 3 bases for V and 0 bases for J, with a gap of 10 bases between the germline ends. Taken from the germline V gene (reference sequence), the CDR1 and CDR2 loops are DFQATT and SNEGSKA. The material sequenced was blood. This sequence uses TRBV20-1 and TRBJ2-3; the D gene is not confidently resolved. The origin of this receptor is a man between 65 and 85 years old in good health. Here the CDR3 is given as CSASGYSSTDTQYF. The DNA sequence is as follows: TGCAGTGCTAGTGGGTACTCTAGCACAGATACGCAGTATTTT.